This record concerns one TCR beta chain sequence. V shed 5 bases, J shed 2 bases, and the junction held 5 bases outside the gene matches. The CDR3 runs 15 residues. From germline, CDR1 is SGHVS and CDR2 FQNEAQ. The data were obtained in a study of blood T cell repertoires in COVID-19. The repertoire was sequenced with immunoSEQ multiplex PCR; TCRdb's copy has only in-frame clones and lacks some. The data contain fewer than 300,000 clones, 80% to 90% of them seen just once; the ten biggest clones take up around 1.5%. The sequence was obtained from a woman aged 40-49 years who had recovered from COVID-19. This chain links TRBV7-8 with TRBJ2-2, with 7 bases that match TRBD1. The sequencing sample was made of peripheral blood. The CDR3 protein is CASSRDRANTGELFF. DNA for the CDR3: TGTGCCAGCAGCCGAGACAGGGCTAACACCGGGGAGCTGTTTTTT.